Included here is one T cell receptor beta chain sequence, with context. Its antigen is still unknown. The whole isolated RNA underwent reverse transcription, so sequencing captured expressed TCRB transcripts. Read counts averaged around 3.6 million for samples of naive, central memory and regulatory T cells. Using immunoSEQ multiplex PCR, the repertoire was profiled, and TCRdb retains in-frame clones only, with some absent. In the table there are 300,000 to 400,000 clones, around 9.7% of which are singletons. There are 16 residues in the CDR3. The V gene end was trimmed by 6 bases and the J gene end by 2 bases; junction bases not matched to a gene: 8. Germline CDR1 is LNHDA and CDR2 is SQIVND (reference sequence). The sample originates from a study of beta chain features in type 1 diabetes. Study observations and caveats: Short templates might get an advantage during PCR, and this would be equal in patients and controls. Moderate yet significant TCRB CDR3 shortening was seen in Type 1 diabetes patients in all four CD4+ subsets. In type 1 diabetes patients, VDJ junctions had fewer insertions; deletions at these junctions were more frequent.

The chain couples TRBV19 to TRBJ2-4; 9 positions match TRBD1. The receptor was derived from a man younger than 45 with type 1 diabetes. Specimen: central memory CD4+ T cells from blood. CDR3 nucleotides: TGTGCCAGTAGCCCCGGGACAGGGAAAACCAAAAACATTCAGTACTTC. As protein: CASSPGTGKTKNIQYF.